This is a list of T cell receptor beta chains from one sample in a study of blood T cell repertoires in COVID-19. Libraries were prepared by immunoSEQ multiplex PCR; TCRdb keeps only in-frame clonotypes and omits some of them. The table includes approximately 390,000 clones, nearly 90% detected once. Source material: peripheral blood. Receptors were obtained from a man younger than 35 with active or convalescent COVID-19. Each CDR3 is given without its conserved first and last residue. Each record gives: J gene, V gene, CDR3 protein.

>TRBJ1-5|TRBV18
ASSSTSQGGNQPQH
>TRBJ2-3|TRBV2
ASSEWTSGRADTDTQY
>TRBJ2-7|TRBV19
ASSIGVSGLAGPTYEQY
>TRBJ2-5|TRBV9
ASSPMDRGQETQY
>TRBJ1-5|TRBV18
ASSAVRERNQPQH
>TRBJ1-5|TRBV19
ASRRDREGNQPQH
>TRBJ1-5|TRBV6-1
ASTGVSNQPQH
>TRBJ1-6|TRBV11-1
ASSFYGSPLH
>TRBJ2-2|TRBV5-6
ASSLGLAETGELF
>TRBJ2-4|TRBV7-9
ASSMTGGLIKNIQY
>TRBJ1-2|TRBV7-2
ASSSYQGANYGYT
>TRBJ1-2|TRBV30
AGPGQGGGGYT
>TRBJ2-7|TRBV15
ATSRDHIAGSYEQY
>TRBJ1-5|TRBV6-2/TRBV6-3
ASSTNLNQPQH
>TRBJ2-3|TRBV9
ASSEVAGASTDTQY
>TRBJ2-2|TRBV3-1/TRBV3-2
ASSQLSQAGELF
>TRBJ2-1|TRBV6-2/TRBV6-3
ASSYSIARGGNYNEQF
>TRBJ2-3|TRBV9
ASSVVSGSTDTQY
>TRBJ1-2|TRBV6-1
ASSYIQGAHGYT
>TRBJ1-5|TRBV9
ASSPGQGAGNQPQH
>TRBJ2-7|TRBV11-3
ASSCRRTGFRYEQY
>TRBJ1-2|TRBV12-3/TRBV12-4
ASNPTGGYGYT
>TRBJ1-2|TRBV6-5
ASRTALGGYT
>TRBJ2-3|TRBV4-3
ASSQPGDTQY
>TRBJ1-1|TRBV6-5
ASNWGHTEAF
>TRBJ2-5|TRBV5-1
ASSLGTSGTLQETQY
>TRBJ2-5|TRBV27
ASSPTSVQETQY
>TRBJ2-7|TRBV7-2
ASSVDRAYEQY
>TRBJ1-1|TRBV29-1
SVGTGGSEAF
>TRBJ1-2|TRBV6-5
ASTTGNYGYT
>TRBJ2-3|TRBV6-5
ASSTSGAGTDTQY
>TRBJ1-5|TRBV27
ASRSGGSNQPQH
>TRBJ1-6|TRBV30
AWRDRGNSPLH
>TRBJ1-2|TRBV19
ASSLTGTHNGYT
>TRBJ1-1|TRBV29-1
SVYGWNTEAF
>TRBJ1-1|TRBV19
ASSFAPGGRGTEAF
>TRBJ2-1|TRBV19
ASSRTSGGSNEQF
>TRBJ2-2|TRBV6-5
ASRAGFSTGELF
>TRBJ2-4|TRBV6-5
ASSYGAGKNIQY
>TRBJ2-5|TRBV3-1/TRBV3-2
ASSQGGVGTQY
>TRBJ1-5|TRBV3-1/TRBV3-2
ASSHPGGRDQPQH
>TRBJ1-3|TRBV7-2
ASSSQATGNTIY